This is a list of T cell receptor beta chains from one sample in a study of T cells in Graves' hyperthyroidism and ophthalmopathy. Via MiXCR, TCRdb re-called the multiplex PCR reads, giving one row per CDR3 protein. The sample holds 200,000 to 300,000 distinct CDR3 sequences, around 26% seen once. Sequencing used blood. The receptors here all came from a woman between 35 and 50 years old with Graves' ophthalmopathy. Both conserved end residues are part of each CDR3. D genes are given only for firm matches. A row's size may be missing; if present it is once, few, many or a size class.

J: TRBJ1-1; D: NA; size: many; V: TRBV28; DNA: TGTGCCAGCAGTCTACCCTCCTTGGGCCGCACTGAAGCTTTCTTT; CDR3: CASSLPSLGRTEAFF
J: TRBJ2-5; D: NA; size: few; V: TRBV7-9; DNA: TGTGCCAGCAGCCCTCAGAGACTAGTTAATTATGAGACCCAGTACTTC; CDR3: CASSPQRLVNYETQYF
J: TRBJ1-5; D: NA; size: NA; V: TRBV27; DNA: TGTGCCAGCATCGGACGGCTAAATCAGCCCCAGCATTTT; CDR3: CASIGRLNQPQHF
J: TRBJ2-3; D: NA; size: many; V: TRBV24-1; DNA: TGTGCCACCAGTGGCGAACTGGCCGGAGCAGATACGCAGTATTTT; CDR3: CATSGELAGADTQYF
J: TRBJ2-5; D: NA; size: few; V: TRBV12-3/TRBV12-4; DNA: TGTGCCAGCAGTTTAAAGGGAGAGACCCAGCACTTC; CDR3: CASSLKGETQHF
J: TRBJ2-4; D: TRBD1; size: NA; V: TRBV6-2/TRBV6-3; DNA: TGTGCCAGCAGGAGAGAACAGGGGGAAGGAGCCAAAAACATTCAGTACTTC; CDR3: CASRREQGEGAKNIQYF
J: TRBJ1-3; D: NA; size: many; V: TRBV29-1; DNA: TGCAGCGTTAGCCAGGGAGCTGGAAACACCATATATTTT; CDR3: CSVSQGAGNTIYF
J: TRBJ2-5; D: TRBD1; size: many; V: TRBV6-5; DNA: TGTGCCAGCGGGTTGGGGAACAGGGGGCGGTGGGAGACCCAGTACTTC; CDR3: CASGLGNRGRWETQYF
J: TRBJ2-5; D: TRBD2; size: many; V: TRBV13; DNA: TGCGCCAGCAGCTTAAGGACTAGCGGGAGCAAAGAGACCCAGTACTTC; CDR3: CASSLRTSGSKETQYF
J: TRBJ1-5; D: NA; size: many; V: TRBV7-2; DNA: TGTGCCAGCAGCCCCGAGGGCAGCTATACAGGGCCCCAGCATTTT; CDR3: CASSPEGSYTGPQHF
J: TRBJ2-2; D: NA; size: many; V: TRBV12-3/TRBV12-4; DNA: TGTGCCAGCAACTCCCGCCAGGGGCTCTCCGGGGAGCTGTTTTTT; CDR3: CASNSRQGLSGELFF
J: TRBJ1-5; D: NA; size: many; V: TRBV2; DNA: TGTGCCAGCACTCGGGAGTCGGATCAGCCCCAGCATTTT; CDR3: CASTRESDQPQHF
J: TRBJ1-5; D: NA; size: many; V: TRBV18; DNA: TGTGCCAGCTCACCAAGGGCAGGGTTTGTCAATCAGCCCCAGCATTTT; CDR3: CASSPRAGFVNQPQHF
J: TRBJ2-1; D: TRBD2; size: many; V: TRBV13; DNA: TGTGCCAGCAGTCAAGGACTAGAGGAGCAGTTCTTC; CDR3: CASSQGLEEQFF
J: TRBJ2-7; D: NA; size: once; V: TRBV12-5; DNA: TGTGCTAGTGGTTTGGTAATTGGGACGGACAGCTCCTACGAGCAGTACTTC; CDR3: CASGLVIGTDSSYEQYF
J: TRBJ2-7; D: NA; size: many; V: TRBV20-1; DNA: TGCAGTGCTAGAGATATAGAGGGGGGATCCTACGAGCAGTACTTC; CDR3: CSARDIEGGSYEQYF
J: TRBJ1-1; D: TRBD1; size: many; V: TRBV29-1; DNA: TGCAGCGGTTGCCGGGACAGGGGAGGTAAAGCTTTCTTT; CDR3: CSGCRDRGGKAFF
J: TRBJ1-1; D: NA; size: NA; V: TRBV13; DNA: TGTGCCAGCAGCTTCCTGACAGAGAACACTGAAGCTTTCTTT; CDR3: CASSFLTENTEAFF